This T cell receptor (beta chain) originates from a study of cytomegalovirus exposure and HLA in healthy donors. V was pared by 3 bases and J by 7 bases, with 5 bases of the junction left unmatched. The V gene's germline CDR1 is MNHEY and CDR2 SMNVEV (reference sequence). CDR3 length: 13 amino acids. PCR used 60 Vbeta primers and 13 Jbeta primers. Data came from immunoSEQ multiplex PCR; TCRdb stores just in-frame clones and leaves some out. Here the sample spans roughly 200,000 clones, around 78% being singletons. This TCR came from a young man in good health and CMV-seronegative. This chain connects TRBV27 to TRBJ2-7, with TRBD2 identical over 8 bases. The sequenced sample consisted of PBMCs. The CDR3 here is CASSFGGGGEQYF. Here the CDR3 DNA reads TGTGCCAGCAGTTTCGGGGGCGGGGGGGAGCAGTACTTC.